What follows describes a single TCR beta chain. Its cognate antigen is unknown. Relative to the germline gene, one junction end is altered; a read error may explain this. The protocol was immunoSEQ multiplex PCR, while the TCRdb copy is restricted to in-frame clones and leaves out a portion. In the table there are around 12,000 clones, around 74% of which are singletons. This record comes from a study of PD-1 blockade in classical Hodgkin lymphoma. Broader study findings: It was among complete responders that baseline diversity resembled that of newly diagnosed patients.

This CDR3 contains 13 residues. The germline V gene encodes CDR1 SGHNT and CDR2 YYREEE (reference sequence). Time point indicated: cycle 4 day 1 (C4D1), after less than 7 weeks of nivolumab. After autologous stem cell transplantation all patients relapsed, and prior brentuximab vedotin exposure differed between cohorts. Researchers report purifying CD4+ T cells from thawed PBMCs by magnetic negative selection. Best response was recorded as complete response, partial response or progressive disease. J is TRBJ1-2 and V is TRBV5-4; D remains unclear. The source was CD4+ T cells from blood, collected before the fourth cycle of nivolumab. This clonotype was sampled from a human donor with classical Hodgkin lymphoma. This chain's CDR3 is CASSLDEERGYTF. The CDR3, as DNA: TGTGCCAGCAGTTTGGACGAGGAGCGCGGCTACACCTTC. Full variable domain (missing parts from reference TRBV5-4 and TRBJ1-2): ETGVTQSPTHLIKTRGQQVTLRCSSQSGHNTVSWYQQALGQGPQFIFQYYREEENGRGNFPPRFSGLQFPNYSSELNVNALELDDSALYLCASSLDEERGYTFGSGTRLTVV.